The clone carrying this T cell receptor (beta chain) has only one observation. The assay was immunoSEQ multiplex PCR, and TCRdb's table has in-frame clones only and misses some. The table has more than 15,000 clones, more than 60% seen once. This entry belongs to a study of sequential checkpoint blockade in melanoma. Background on the study: Arm A got nivolumab then ipilimumab; arm B the reverse, 1:1.

Documented treatment: randomized to nivolumab then ipilimumab (arm A) or the reverse (arm B). PBMC sorting kept live CD3+CD8+ cells without CD19 or CD56. CDR1 is MNHEY, CDR2 SMNVEV, per germline (reference sequence). The trim removed 0 bases at V and 8 bases at J, leaving 8 bases unmatched. The CDR3 sequence is 15 residues long. Sequenced material: CD8+ T cells sorted from blood (inferred from file names), taken from a patient given nivolumab and ipilimumab in sequence. The chain carries TRBV27 and TRBJ1-2, with TRBD1 matching over 8 bases. The sequence derives from a human donor with melanoma. CDR3 nucleotide sequence: TGTGCCAGCAGTTTATCGAAGGGACAGGCATACGGCTACACCTTC. Protein sequence: CASSLSKGQAYGYTF.